The table lists the clone carrying this T cell receptor (beta chain) with a count of one. The data stem from a study of T cell responses to AZD1222 COVID-19 vaccine. Trimming cost V 0 bases and J 3 bases; bases outside gene matches: 2. CDR3 length: 15 residues. CDR1 and CDR2 from the germline V gene are LGHDT and YNNKEL (reference sequence). Clones were read by immunoSEQ multiplex PCR, and TCRdb kept only the in-frame ones, dropping some. The data contain fewer than 80,000 clones, about 91% of them seen just once; the ten biggest clones take up 8% to 10%. The genes are TRBV3-1 (or the pseudogene TRBV3-2) and TRBJ2-1, with 7 bases identical to TRBD2. The sample in question was peripheral blood, obtained 28 days after the second dose of the MenACWY control vaccine. The source is an adult who received the MenACWY meningococcal vaccine as a control. The CDR3 sequence is CASSQDRGDYNEQFF. For the CDR3, the DNA is TGTGCCAGCAGCCAAGACCGGGGGGACTACAATGAGCAGTTCTTC.